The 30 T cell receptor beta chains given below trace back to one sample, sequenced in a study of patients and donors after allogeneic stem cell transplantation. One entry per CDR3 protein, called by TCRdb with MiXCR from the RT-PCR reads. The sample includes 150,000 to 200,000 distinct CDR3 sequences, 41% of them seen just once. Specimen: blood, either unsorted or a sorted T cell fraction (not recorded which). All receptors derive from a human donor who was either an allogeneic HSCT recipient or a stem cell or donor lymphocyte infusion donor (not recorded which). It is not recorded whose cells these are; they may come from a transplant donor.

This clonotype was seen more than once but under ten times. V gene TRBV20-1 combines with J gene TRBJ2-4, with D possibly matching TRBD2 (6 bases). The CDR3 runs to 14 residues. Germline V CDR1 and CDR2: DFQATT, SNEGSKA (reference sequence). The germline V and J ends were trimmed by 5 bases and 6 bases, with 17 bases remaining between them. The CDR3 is CSAPKWEEGNIQYF. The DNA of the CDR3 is TGCAGTGCTCCTAAGTGGGAGGAGGGAAACATTCAGTACTTC.

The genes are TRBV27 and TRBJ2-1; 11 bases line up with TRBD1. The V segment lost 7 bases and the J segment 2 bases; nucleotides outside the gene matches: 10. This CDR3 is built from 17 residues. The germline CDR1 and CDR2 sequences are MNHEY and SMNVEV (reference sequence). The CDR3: CASTARTGGATYNEQFF. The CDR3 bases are TGTGCCAGCACGGCCCGGACAGGGGGCGCGACCTACAATGAGCAGTTCTTC.

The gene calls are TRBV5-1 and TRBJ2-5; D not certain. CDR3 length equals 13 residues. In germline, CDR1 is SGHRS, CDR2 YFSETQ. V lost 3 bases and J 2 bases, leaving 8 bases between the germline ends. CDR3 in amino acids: CASSSSLQETQYF. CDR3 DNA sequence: TGCGCCAGCAGCTCGAGCCTACAAGAGACCCAGTACTTC.

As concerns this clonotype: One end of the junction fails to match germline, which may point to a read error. CDR3 nucleotide sequence: TGTGCCTGGAGTGTACGAAACAAGGGCGGTCAGCCCCAGCATTTC. It is translated as CAWSVRNKGGQPQHF. V usage is TRBV30 and J usage is TRBJ1-5; D is unresolved. CDR3 size: 15 residues. CDR1 and CDR2 (germline): GTSNPN, SVGIG (reference sequence).

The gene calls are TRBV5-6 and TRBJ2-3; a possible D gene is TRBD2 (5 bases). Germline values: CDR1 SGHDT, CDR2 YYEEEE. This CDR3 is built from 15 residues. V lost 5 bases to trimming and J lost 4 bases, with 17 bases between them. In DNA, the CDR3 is TGTGCCAGCAGGTCGCGGGCCCGCCCAGCAGATACGCAGTATTTT. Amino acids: CASRSRARPADTQYF.

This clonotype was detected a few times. For the CDR3, the DNA is TGTGCCAGCATTATCGGGACAGGGGATGAAAAACTGTTTTTT. Protein sequence: CASIIGTGDEKLFF. V and J are TRBV21-1 and TRBJ1-4; the table's D call, TRBD1, has no DNA check behind it. TRBV21-1 is a pseudogene locus. This CDR3 has 14 residues.

The CDR3 protein is CASSWDVNYGYTF. The CDR3, as DNA: TGTGCCAGCAGTTGGGATGTTAACTATGGCTACACCTTC. The V gene is TRBV27, the J gene TRBJ1-2; D unclear. The CDR3 length is 13 residues. CDR1 is MNHEY and CDR2 is SMNVEV in the germline V gene (reference sequence). Between the trimmed V and J ends, which lost 4 bases and 1 base, there was a span of 7 bases.

The CDR3 DNA reads as TGTGCCAGCAGTTACTCCCCAGGGGGCGCAAAACAGCCCCAGCATTTT. It translates to CASSYSPGGAKQPQHF. The chain recombines TRBV6-6 with TRBJ1-5, with TRBD1 identical over 8 bases. The germline V gene encodes CDR1 MNHNY and CDR2 SVGAGI (reference sequence). The CDR3 sequence is 16 residues long. The V and J ends lost 0 bases and 7 bases, in that order; junction bases with no gene match: 8.

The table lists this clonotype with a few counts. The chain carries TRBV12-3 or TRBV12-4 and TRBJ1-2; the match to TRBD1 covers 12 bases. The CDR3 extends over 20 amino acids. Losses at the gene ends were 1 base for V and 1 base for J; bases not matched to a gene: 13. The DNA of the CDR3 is TGTGCCAGCAGTTTAGACCGGAGGGGACAGGGGGCGAGATTTAACTATGGCTACACCTTC. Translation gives CASSLDRRGQGARFNYGYTF.

CDR3 in DNA: TGTGCCAGCAGCCAAGACCCCACAGCCGGAAACACCATATATTTT. Amino acid sequence: CASSQDPTAGNTIYF. The rearrangement joins TRBV14 to TRBJ1-3, with D unclear. Trimming cost V 0 bases and J 4 bases, with 10 bases left between them. The CDR3 is made up of 15 amino acids. Germline V gene lookup returns CDR1 SGHDN and CDR2 FVKESK.

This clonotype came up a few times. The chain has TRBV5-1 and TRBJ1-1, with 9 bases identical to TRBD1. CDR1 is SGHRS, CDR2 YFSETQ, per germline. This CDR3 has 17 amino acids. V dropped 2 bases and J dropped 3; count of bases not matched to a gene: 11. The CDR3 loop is CASSLQGAHLLDTEAFF. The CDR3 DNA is TGCGCCAGCAGCTTACAGGGGGCCCACCTGCTGGACACTGAAGCTTTCTTT.

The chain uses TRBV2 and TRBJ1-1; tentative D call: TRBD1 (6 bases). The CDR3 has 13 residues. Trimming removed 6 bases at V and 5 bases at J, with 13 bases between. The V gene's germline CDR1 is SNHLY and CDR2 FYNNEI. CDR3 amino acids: CASSAGARTEAFF. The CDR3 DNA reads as TGTGCCAGCAGCGCAGGGGCGAGGACTGAAGCTTTCTTT.

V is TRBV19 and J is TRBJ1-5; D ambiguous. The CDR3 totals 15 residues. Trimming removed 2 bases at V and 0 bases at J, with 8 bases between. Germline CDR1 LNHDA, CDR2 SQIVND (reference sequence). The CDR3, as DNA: TGTGCCAGTAGTATATACAGTTATAGCAATCAGCCCCAGCATTTT. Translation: CASSIYSYSNQPQHF.

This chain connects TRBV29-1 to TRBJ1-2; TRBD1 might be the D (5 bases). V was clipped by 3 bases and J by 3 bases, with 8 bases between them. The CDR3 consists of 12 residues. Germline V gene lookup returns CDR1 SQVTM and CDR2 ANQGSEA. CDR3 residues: CSVDREDYGYTF. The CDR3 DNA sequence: TGCAGCGTTGACAGGGAGGACTATGGCTACACCTTC.

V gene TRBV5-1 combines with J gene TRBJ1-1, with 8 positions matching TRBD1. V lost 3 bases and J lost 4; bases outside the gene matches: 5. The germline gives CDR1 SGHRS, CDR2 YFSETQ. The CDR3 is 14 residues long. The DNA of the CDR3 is TGCGCCAGCAGCTCCCGACAGGGGAGCACTGAAGCTTTCTTT. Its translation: CASSSRQGSTEAFF.

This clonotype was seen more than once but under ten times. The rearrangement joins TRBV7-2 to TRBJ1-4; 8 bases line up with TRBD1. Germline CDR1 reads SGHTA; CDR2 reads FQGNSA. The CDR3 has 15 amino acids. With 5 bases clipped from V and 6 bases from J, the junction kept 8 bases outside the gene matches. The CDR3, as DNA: TGTGCCAGCAGCCCGCAGGGGGCGCGGGATGAAAAACTGTTTTTT. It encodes CASSPQGARDEKLFF.

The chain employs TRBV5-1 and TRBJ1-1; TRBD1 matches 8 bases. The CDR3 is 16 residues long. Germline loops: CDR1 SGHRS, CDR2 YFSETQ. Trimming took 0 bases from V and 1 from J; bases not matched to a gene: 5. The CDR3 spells CASSLAGQVGNTEAFF. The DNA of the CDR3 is TGCGCCAGCAGCTTGGCGGGACAGGTCGGGAACACTGAAGCTTTCTTT.

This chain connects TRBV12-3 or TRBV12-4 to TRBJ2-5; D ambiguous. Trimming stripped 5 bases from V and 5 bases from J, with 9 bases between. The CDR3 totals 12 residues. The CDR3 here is CASSLVPETQYF. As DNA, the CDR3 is TGTGCCAGCAGTCTAGTCCCGGAGACCCAGTACTTC.

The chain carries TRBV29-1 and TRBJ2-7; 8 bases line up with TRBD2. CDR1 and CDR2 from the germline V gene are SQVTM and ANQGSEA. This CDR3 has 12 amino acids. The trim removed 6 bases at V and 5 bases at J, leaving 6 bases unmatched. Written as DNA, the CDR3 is TGCAGCGTAAGCGGGAGATCCGACGAGCAGTACTTC. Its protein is CSVSGRSDEQYF.

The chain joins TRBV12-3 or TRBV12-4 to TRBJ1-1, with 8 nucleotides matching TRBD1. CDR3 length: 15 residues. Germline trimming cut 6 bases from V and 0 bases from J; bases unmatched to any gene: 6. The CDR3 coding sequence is TGTGCCAGCAGAACCGCAGGGGGCGTGAACACTGAAGCTTTCTTT. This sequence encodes CASRTAGGVNTEAFF.

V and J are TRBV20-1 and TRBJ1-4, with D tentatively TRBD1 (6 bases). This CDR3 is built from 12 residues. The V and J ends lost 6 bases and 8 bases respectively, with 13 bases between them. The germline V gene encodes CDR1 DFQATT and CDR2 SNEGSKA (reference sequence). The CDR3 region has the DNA TGCAGTGCCGGAACAGGGTGGGAAAAACTGTTTTTT. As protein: CSAGTGWEKLFF.

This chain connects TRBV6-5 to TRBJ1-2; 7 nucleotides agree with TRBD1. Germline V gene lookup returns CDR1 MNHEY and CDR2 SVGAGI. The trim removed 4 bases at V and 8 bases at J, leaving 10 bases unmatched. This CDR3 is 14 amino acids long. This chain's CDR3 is CASSSATGISGYTF. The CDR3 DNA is TGTGCCAGCAGTTCCGCGACAGGGATAAGCGGCTACACCTTC.

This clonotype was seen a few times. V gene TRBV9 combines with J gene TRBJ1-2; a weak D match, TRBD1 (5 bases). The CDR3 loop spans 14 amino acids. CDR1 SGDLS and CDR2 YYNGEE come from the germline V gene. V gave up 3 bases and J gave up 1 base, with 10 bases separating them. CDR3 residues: CASSAGIDNYGYTF. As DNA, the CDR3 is TGTGCCAGCAGCGCAGGGATTGATAACTATGGCTACACCTTC.

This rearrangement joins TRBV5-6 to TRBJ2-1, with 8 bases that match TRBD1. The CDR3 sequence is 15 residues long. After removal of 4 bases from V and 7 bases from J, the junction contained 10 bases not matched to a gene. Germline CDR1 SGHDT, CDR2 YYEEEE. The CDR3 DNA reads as TGTGCCAGCAGCCACGTCGACAGGGGTCGGAATGAGCAGTTCTTC. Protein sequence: CASSHVDRGRNEQFF.

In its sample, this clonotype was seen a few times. CDR3 nucleotides: TGTGCCAGCAGTGAACGAGGGGCCCTACTCGGAACGAAGCGGAATGAAAAACTGTTTTTT. Translation gives CASSERGALLGTKRNEKLFF. The chain carries TRBV2 and TRBJ1-4; maybe TRBD1 (5 bases). CDR3 size: 20 residues. Trimming left V 2 bases short and J 5 bases short, with 27 bases between. Germline CDR1 and CDR2: SNHLY and FYNNEI. The full variable domain, with the rest looked up from reference TRBV2 and TRBJ1-4, is EPEVTQTPSHQVTQMGQEVILRCVPISNHLYFYWYRQILGQKVEFLVSFYNNEISEKSEIFDDQFSVERPDGSNFTLKIRSTKLEDSAMYFCASSERGALLGTKRNEKLFFGSGTQLSVL.

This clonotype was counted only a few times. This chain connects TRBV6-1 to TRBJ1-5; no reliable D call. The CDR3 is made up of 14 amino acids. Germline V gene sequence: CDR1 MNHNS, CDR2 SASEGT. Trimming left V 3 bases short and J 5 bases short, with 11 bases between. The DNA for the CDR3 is TGTGCCAGCAGTGAGGTCCAGGTTCATCAGCCCCAGCATTTT. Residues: CASSEVQVHQPQHF.

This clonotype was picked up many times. DNA of the CDR3: TGTGCCAGCAGCCCACAGGGGCCTAATCAGCCCCAGCATTTT. It yields the protein CASSPQGPNQPQHF. The V gene is TRBV27, the J gene TRBJ1-5, with 7 bases fitting TRBD1. Losses at the gene ends were 6 bases for V and 4 bases for J; bases not matched to a gene: 6. CDR3 length: 14 amino acids. Germline CDR1 is MNHEY and CDR2 is SMNVEV (reference sequence).

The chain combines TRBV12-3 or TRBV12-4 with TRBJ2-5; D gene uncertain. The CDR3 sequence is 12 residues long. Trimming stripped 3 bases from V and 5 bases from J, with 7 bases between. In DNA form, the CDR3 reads TGTGCCAGCAGTTTCCCATTGGAGACCCAGTACTTC. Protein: CASSFPLETQYF.

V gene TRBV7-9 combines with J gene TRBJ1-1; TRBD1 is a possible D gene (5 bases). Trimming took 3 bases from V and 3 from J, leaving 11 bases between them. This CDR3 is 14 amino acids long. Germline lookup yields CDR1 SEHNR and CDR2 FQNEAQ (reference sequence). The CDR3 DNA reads TGTGCCAGCAGCTTCATGGGCAGGGACACTGAAGCTTTCTTT. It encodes CASSFMGRDTEAFF.

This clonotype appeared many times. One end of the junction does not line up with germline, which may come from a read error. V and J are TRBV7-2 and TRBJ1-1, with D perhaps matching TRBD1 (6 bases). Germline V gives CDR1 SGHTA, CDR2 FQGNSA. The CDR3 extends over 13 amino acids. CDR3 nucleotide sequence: TGTGCCAGCAGCGAATGGGGGGCGGGTGAAACTTTCTTT. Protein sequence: CASSEWGAGETFF.